This entry features one TCR beta chain sequence. Its antigen is unknown. Base qualities are not at hand, and no much larger clone is one base apart. Each sample was amplified in two independent genomic DNA replicates, using approximately 550 ng for blood and around 1.4 ug for tumor or normal breast. TCRB sequencing of genomic DNA was carried out with the ImmunoSeq Intro kit according to the manufacturer's instructions. Multiplex PCR was run for roughly 31 cycles using proprietary primers and spike-in control sequences for absolute quantification. Single-end 150-bp reads were used to sequence an 87-bp fragment spanning the CDR3 and the flanking V and J genes. Each lane of an Illumina MiSeq using version 3.0 chemistry carried seven multiplexed samples, with two replicates per sample. For the original study's pipeline: The vendor's proprietary pipeline processed the raw data and merged both replicates into a single result for each sample. Productive rearrangements sharing the V-gene family, CDR3 amino acid sequence and J-gene segment were defined as clonotypes. Clonality was computed as 1 minus the normalized Shannon entropy (Pielou evenness) of TCRB abundances. T cell density was estimated by dividing total templates by the number of input cells inferred from the DNA input amount. Total repertoire diversity and clonality were estimated with Recon using default parameters. A clonotype was considered tumor-enriched if its abundance in tumor exceeded 0.1% and was at least 32-fold higher than its abundance in normal breast. TCRdb's version of the immuneACCESS table is confined to in-frame rearrangements and falls short of the full clone set. An unresolved V gene accounts for under half of the shortfall where checked; the remainder is of unknown origin. Clonal size and the V and J genes are those of that table, whereas D and trimming came from the DNA. The sample table holds 25,000 to 30,000 clones, of which about 83% were seen once. Roughly 10% of the sample is held by the ten biggest clonotypes.

The data belong to a study of early stage breast cancer tumors (dated by TCRdb to 2016 to 2017). Study-level background: Of the roughly 15 invasive breast tumors, roughly 12 were found to be estrogen receptor-positive, progesterone receptor-positive and HER2-negative. Eight of the 12 ER+/PR+/HER2- tumors were invasive ductal carcinomas, while the other four were invasive lobular carcinomas. A read coverage of roughly 10-fold per sample was achieved on average. Across all samples, 2,651,842 templates representing roughly 1,100,000 unique clonotypes were detected.

The study profiled bulk TCR beta-chain repertoires in matched peripheral blood, tumor and adjacent normal breast tissue taken from over 15 patients with early-stage breast cancer. Before surgery, whole blood (roughly 4.5-11 mL) was collected into EDTA tubes and processed within 2 hours. Peripheral blood mononuclear cells were isolated by Ficoll-Paque centrifugation in SepMate-50 tubes. PBMCs were cryopreserved in roughly 90% FBS with approximately 10% DMSO in aliquots of roughly 1.8 to 4 million cells and stored in liquid nitrogen. The Qiagen AllPrep DNA/RNA Mini kit was used to extract genomic DNA. Broad study findings and their caveats: Repertoires from blood resembled normal breast more closely than tumor, and using blood as a reference for each tissue separated tumor from normal in 14 of 16 patients. Because the cohort was small, analysis by tumor subtype was not possible. Bulk genomic DNA sequencing of unsorted cells missed chain pairing and functional markers such as CD4, CD8 and FOXP3. Compared with adjacent normal breast tissue, tumors had 2.5 to 3-fold higher T cell density and higher clonality. Enriched TCRB sequences shared across patients were found to be mostly commonly generated sequences that were unlikely to play an important role in the tumor microenvironment.

Taken from the germline V gene, the CDR1 and CDR2 loops are SGHRS and YFSETQ. From the cysteine through the phenylalanine, the CDR3 covers 15 amino acids. This entry keeps only the CDR3 DNA: 45 bases, framed from base 1. At the junction V is shortened by 7 bases and J by 8 bases; bases outside the gene matches: 14. The sequence links TRBV5-1 to TRBJ1-3; a stretch of 8 junction bases matches TRBD1. This clonotype originated in a person aged 45 to 60 with breast cancer. Sequencing was carried out using blood. The DNA sequence is as follows: TGCGCCAGCTCTCGGGCAGGGGGCTTTGGTGACACCATATATTTT. Its coded protein is CASSRAGGFGDTIYF.